This T cell receptor beta chain was recovered during a study of T cells in Graves' hyperthyroidism and ophthalmopathy. Study-wide findings and caveats: Blood also contained most expanded thyroid clonotypes above 0.001. Ophthalmopathy was predicted by the model a median of about six months ahead of onset.

A note on this clonotype: What it binds is unknown.

Amplification of TCR beta CDR3 regions used RNA as the template. HTBI primers were the set used in a first-round RT-PCR of the TCR CDR3. TCRdb re-called the multiplex PCR reads through MiXCR, storing one row per CDR3 protein. The sample shows hundreds of thousands of distinct CDR3 sequences, approximately 15% of them seen only once. With a duration under 2 months, the hyperthyroidism was newly diagnosed in patients aged 18 to 65. Those patients with uncontrolled infection, other autoimmune disease, pregnancy or lactation were excluded. The CDR3 runs to 16 residues. V dropped 3 bases and J dropped 0 bases, with 12 bases sitting between them. Per germline, CDR1 SGHAT and CDR2 FQNNGV.

The chain links TRBV11-2 to TRBJ1-3; D remains unclear. Sequenced: blood. This receptor was identified in a woman younger than 35 with Graves' hyperthyroidism. CDR3 nucleotides: TGTGCCAGCAGCTTCGATCCCGTCTACTCTGGAAACACCATATATTTT. Translating gives CASSFDPVYSGNTIYF.